This T cell receptor beta chain was profiled in a study of early T cells in non-severe SARS-CoV-2 infection. Study details: Unsorted whole blood bulk RNA was sequenced, with unpaired chains.

J gave up 8 bases and V 0 bases, and 16 bases lay outside the gene matches. CDR1 and CDR2 from the germline V gene are DFQATT and SNEGSKA (reference sequence). The CDR3 consists of 17 residues. Unique molecular identifiers tagged individual cDNA molecules. TCRdb reprocessed the 5' RACE reads via MiXCR and lists one record per CDR3 protein. There are about 110,000 distinct CDR3 sequences in the sample; 11% occur only once, and around 8% lies in the top ten. Study results and limitations: A preference for anti-spike CD8 responses marked VDJdb matching, which missed private and CD4 specificities.

This clonotype was counted a few times. Its matching antigen is unknown. Sequenced: whole blood. The J gene is TRBJ2-1, the V gene TRBV20-1; 7 nucleotides line up with TRBD2. This clonotype was obtained from an adult who was a healthcare worker with PCR-confirmed SARS-CoV-2 infection or an uninfected control (not recorded which). The CDR3 nucleotides are TGCAGTGCTAGAGATCTGCTAGCGGCCACTAAAAGGGATGAGCAGTTCTTC. This gives the protein CSARDLLAATKRDEQFF.